A selection of T cell receptor beta chains follows, all from one sample in a study of T cell responses to AZD1222 COVID-19 vaccine. The protocol was immunoSEQ multiplex PCR, while the TCRdb copy is restricted to in-frame clones and leaves out a portion. The sample consists of about 180,000 clones, about nine tenths of them appearing once. Sample: peripheral blood, taken 28 days after the second dose of the MenACWY control vaccine. Every receptor here comes from an adult who received the MenACWY meningococcal vaccine as a control. Each CDR3 is given with its conserved first and last residue. D genes are given only for firm matches. Rows give clone size only sometimes, using once, few, many, or a class for an expanded clone.

TGTGCCAGCCTCATTAACACCGGGGAGCTGTTTTTT | CASLINTGELFF | TRBJ2-2 | . | . | 12 | TRBV11-2
TGTGCCAGCAGCGTCAGAAACAGGGAGGGCTACACCTTC | CASSVRNREGYTF | TRBJ1-2 | . | . | 13 | TRBV9
TGTGCCAGCAGCCGTTGGACGGACAGCTCAAGGGGGTATGGCTACACCTTC | CASSRWTDSSRGYGYTF | TRBJ1-2 | . | . | 17 | TRBV7-9
TGTGCCAGCAGGCGGACAGGGTTGAGCTACGAGCAGTACTTC | CASRRTGLSYEQYF | TRBJ2-7 | TRBD1 | . | 14 | TRBV27
TGTGCCACCACTACTGGACAGTATAATTCACCCCTCCACTTT | CATTTGQYNSPLHF | TRBJ1-6 | . | . | 14 | TRBV2
TGTGCCTGGAGTGTAGCGCTTACTCTTGGAAACACCATATATTTT | CAWSVALTLGNTIYF | TRBJ1-3 | . | . | 15 | TRBV30
TGTGCCAGCAGCTTCTCCGGGACAGGGTCCGAGCAGTACTTC | CASSFSGTGSEQYF | TRBJ2-7 | TRBD1 | . | 14 | TRBV5-4
. | CASSSSVGGPKTQYF | TRBJ2-5 | . | . | 15 | TRBV28
TGTGCCAGCAGCGGCACAGGGGACAGCCTTTATTTTTTCTTC | CASSGTGDSLYFFF | TRBJ1-2 | TRBD1 | . | 14 | TRBV6-2/TRBV6-3
TGCAGCGTTGAAAAAGAGAGTTGGCAGACCCAGTACTTC | CSVEKESWQTQYF | TRBJ2-5 | . | . | 13 | TRBV29-1
TGTGCCAGCAGTTTTCACAGGGGGGATCAGCCCCAGCATTTT | CASSFHRGDQPQHF | TRBJ1-5 | TRBD1 | . | 14 | TRBV27
TGTGCCTGTGGGGTGACCTCCTACAATGAGCAGTTCTTC | CACGVTSYNEQFF | TRBJ2-1 | . | . | 13 | TRBV30
TGTGCCAGCTCACCTCCGGGACAGGGAGGTTTCGGATCCGAGCAGTACTTC | CASSPPGQGGFGSEQYF | TRBJ2-7 | TRBD1 | . | 17 | TRBV18
TGTGCCAGCAAGGAGGGAGGCTACGAGCAGTACTTC | CASKEGGYEQYF | TRBJ2-7 | . | . | 12 | TRBV2
TGTGCCAGCAGCCTGAGAGCGGGAGGGTACCAAGAGACCCAGTACTTC | CASSLRAGGYQETQYF | TRBJ2-5 | TRBD2 | . | 16 | TRBV7-9
TGTGCCAGCAGTTTGAGTTTTCGGGGCTGGTCCTACGAGCAGTACTTC | CASSLSFRGWSYEQYF | TRBJ2-7 | . | once | 16 | TRBV27
TGTGCCAGCAGCCCCGGACAGGGGGCAGTCTACGAGCAGTACTTC | CASSPGQGAVYEQYF | TRBJ2-7 | TRBD1 | once | 15 | TRBV7-3